A selection of T cell receptor beta chains follows, all from one sample in a study of T-cell reconstitution after alpha-beta-depleted transplantation in children. One entry per CDR3 protein results from TCRdb running MiXCR on the PCR reads. The sample holds hundreds of thousands of distinct CDR3 sequences, about 14% seen once. The material was PBMCs, obtained from the stem cell graft. The source is a human donor who donated a stem cell graft to a child with Fanconi anemia. The CDR3 runs from the conserved cysteine through the conserved F or W. Fields, in order: D gene, CDR3 length, V gene, J gene, clone size, CDR3 DNA, CDR3 protein. The D gene is left open where the match is weak. Some rows have no size entry. The others give once, few or many, or a class for an expanded clone.

NA	14	TRBV9	TRBJ2-2	many	TGTGCCAGCAGCCAGGGGTCGTACACCGGGGAGCTGTTTTTT	CASSQGSYTGELFF
NA	13	TRBV9	TRBJ2-3	NA	TGTGCCAGCAGCGTAGCTCCGTCGGATACGCAGTATTTT	CASSVAPSDTQYF
NA	13	TRBV2	TRBJ1-2	few	TGTGCCAGCAGTGAAGACAGCGACTATGGCTACACCTTC	CASSEDSDYGYTF
NA	14	TRBV12-3/TRBV12-4	TRBJ2-5	few	TGTGCCAGCAGGCCTACGACAGGCCCGGAGACCCAGTACTTC	CASRPTTGPETQYF
TRBD2	16	TRBV6-1	TRBJ2-2	NA	TGTGCCAGCAGTCCAACGGGGGGGGTTGGGTCCGGGGAGCTGTTTTTT	CASSPTGGVGSGELFF
TRBD1	14	TRBV25-1	TRBJ1-5	NA	TGTGCCAGCAGTGTAGGGGGCTTGGATCAGCCCCAGCATTTT	CASSVGGLDQPQHF
NA	15	TRBV15	TRBJ2-3	NA	TGTGCCACCTCGGGCGGGGCCCCCGTTACAGATACGCAGTATTTT	CATSGGAPVTDTQYF
NA	13	TRBV3-1	TRBJ2-3	NA	TGTGCCAGCAGCCAAGAGTGGACAGATACGCAGTATTTT	CASSQEWTDTQYF
NA	12	TRBV20-1	TRBJ1-2	few	TGCAGTGCGCCACAGGGCTCCCATGGCTACACCTTC	CSAPQGSHGYTF
NA	13	TRBV29-1	TRBJ1-1	NA	TGCAGCGTTGGACACCAGGGTGGCCCTGAAGCTTTCTTT	CSVGHQGGPEAFF